This is a list of T cell receptor beta chains from one sample in a study of beta chain features in type 1 diabetes. The repertoire was sequenced with immunoSEQ multiplex PCR; TCRdb's copy has only in-frame clones and lacks some. The sample consists of about 470,000 clones, about 32% of them appearing once. The sample was naive CD4+ T cells from blood. These receptors all stem from a young man in good health. Each CDR3 is given with its conserved first and last residue. D genes are given only for firm matches. Size is stated for part of the rows, as once, few or many counts, or as a class when the clone is expanded.

CDR3 protein,CDR3 DNA,clone size,J gene,V gene,D gene
CAWSEGRDQPQHF,TGTGCCTGGAGTGAGGGCCGCGACCAGCCCCAGCATTTT,NA,TRBJ1-5,TRBV30,NA
CASRPGQGFSDTQYF,TGTGCCAGCAGGCCGGGACAGGGGTTTTCGGATACGCAGTATTTT,NA,TRBJ2-3,TRBV7-9,TRBD1
CSVEDRGNYGYTF,TGCAGCGTTGAAGATCGAGGGAACTATGGCTACACCTTC,NA,TRBJ1-2,TRBV29-1,NA
CAWRLVGTYEQYF,TGTGCCTGGAGGCTTGTAGGGACCTACGAGCAGTACTTC,NA,TRBJ2-7,TRBV30,NA
CASSQEGPTSYTDTQYF,TGCGCCAGCAGCCAAGAAGGCCCGACTAGCTACACAGATACGCAGTATTTT,NA,TRBJ2-3,TRBV4-1,TRBD2
CASSLPDEQYF,TGCGCCAGCAGCTTGCCGGACGAGCAGTACTTC,NA,TRBJ2-7,TRBV5-1,NA
CSLSSDLADTQYF,TGCAGCCTTTCTAGCGACCTCGCAGATACGCAGTATTTT,few,TRBJ2-3,TRBV29-1,NA
CASSSDRVLFGEQYF,TGTGCCAGCAGCTCGGACAGGGTTCTTTTTGGCGAGCAGTACTTC,NA,TRBJ2-7,TRBV7-9,TRBD1
CASSLATTSTDTQYF,TGTGCCAGCAGCTTGGCGACTACTAGCACAGATACGCAGTATTTT,once,TRBJ2-3,TRBV5-6,NA
CASSFRSTEAFF,TGTGCCAGCAGCTTCAGGTCAACTGAAGCTTTCTTT,NA,TRBJ1-1,TRBV5-8,NA
CASSLWGRGPGGETQYF,TGTGCCAGCAGCTTGTGGGGCCGGGGTCCTGGCGGCGAGACCCAGTACTTC,NA,TRBJ2-5,TRBV5-6,NA
CASRTGNYGYTF,TGTGCCAGTAGAACAGGGAACTATGGCTACACCTTC,few,TRBJ1-2,TRBV19,NA
CASSLEGTYEQYF,TGTGCCAGCAGCTTAGAGGGGACGTACGAGCAGTACTTC,NA,TRBJ2-7,TRBV5-6,NA
CASSLAKAGNSYEQYF,TGCGCCAGCAGCTTGGCCAAGGCGGGGAACTCCTACGAGCAGTACTTC,NA,TRBJ2-7,TRBV5-1,NA
CAISEYVGAEAFF,TGTGCCATCAGTGAGTATGTCGGGGCTGAAGCTTTCTTT,NA,TRBJ1-1,TRBV10-3,NA
CASRGQGTGELFF,TGCGCCAGCAGGGGACAGGGAACCGGGGAGCTGTTTTTT,NA,TRBJ2-2,TRBV5-1,TRBD1
CATESGFSNTQYF,TGTGCCACCGAGAGCGGGTTCTCAAATACGCAGTATTTT,NA,TRBJ2-3,TRBV25-1,NA
CASSRGPDRLNTEAFF,TGTGCCAGCAGCCGCGGGCCGGACAGACTGAACACTGAAGCTTTCTTT,NA,TRBJ1-1,TRBV5-4,NA
CSVEGSYEQYF,TGCAGCGTTGAGGGCTCCTACGAGCAGTACTTC,NA,TRBJ2-7,TRBV29-1,NA
CASSQGGGRDEQFF,TGCGCCAGCAGCCAAGGGGGCGGGCGGGATGAGCAGTTCTTC,few,TRBJ2-1,TRBV4-1,NA
CAWSTLHRGNEQFF,TGTGCCTGGAGCACTCTTCACAGGGGAAATGAGCAGTTCTTC,NA,TRBJ2-1,TRBV30,TRBD1
CASSLVAELQETQYF,TGCGCCAGCAGCTTGGTAGCGGAGCTCCAAGAGACCCAGTACTTC,NA,TRBJ2-5,TRBV5-1,NA
CASSVAPSSGSASGEQYF,TGTGCCAGCAGCGTAGCCCCCTCCTCGGGTAGTGCGTCTGGGGAGCAGTACTTC,few,TRBJ2-7,TRBV9,NA
CASLSRRSGANVLTF,TGTGCCAGCCTATCCCGGAGGTCTGGGGCCAACGTCCTGACTTTC,NA,TRBJ2-6,TRBV28,NA
CASLDLANEKLFF,TGTGCCTCCCTAGATTTGGCTAATGAAAAACTGTTTTTT,few,TRBJ1-4,TRBV15,NA
CSVEVTVDEQFF,TGCAGCGTTGAAGTAACGGTGGATGAGCAGTTCTTC,few,TRBJ2-1,TRBV29-1,NA
CASTQGWRNTEAFF,TGTGCCAGCACCCAGGGGTGGAGAAACACTGAAGCTTTCTTT,NA,TRBJ1-1,TRBV28,NA
CASSLAYALGNYEQYF,TGTGCCAGCAGCTTAGCGTACGCCTTAGGGAATTACGAGCAGTACTTC,NA,TRBJ2-7,TRBV7-9,NA
CASSQENRGYGYTF,TGTGCCAGCAGCCAAGAAAACAGGGGCTATGGCTACACCTTC,NA,TRBJ1-2,TRBV4-2,TRBD1